The 28 T cell receptor beta chains below were found in one sample sequenced in a study of T cell responses to AZD1222 COVID-19 vaccine. Repertoires were generated with immunoSEQ multiplex PCR, while TCRdb's copy carries only in-frame clones and drops some. The sample has 60,000 to 70,000 clones, about 85% seen once. The sequencing used peripheral blood, collected on day 0 of AZD1222 vaccination. The receptor source for this set is an adult in good health.

The chain employs TRBV19 and TRBJ1-2; D gene unclear. V lost 7 bases and J 4 bases, leaving 7 bases between the germline ends. CDR3 length: 11 amino acids. The germline CDR1 and CDR2 sequences are LNHDA and SQIVND (reference sequence). CDR3 amino acids: CASKDLYGYTF. CDR3 DNA: TGTGCCAGTAAAGACCTCTATGGCTACACCTTC.

This clone has a single count. The chain combines TRBV5-1 with TRBJ1-1; 7 bases align to TRBD1. V lost 3 bases to trimming and J lost 2 bases; unmatched junction nucleotides: 10. This CDR3 is 16 amino acids long. Looked up from germline, CDR1 is SGHRS and CDR2 is YFSETQ. In nucleotides, the CDR3 is TGCGCCAGCAGCTGGACAGGAGGCCGTCCCAACACTGAAGCTTTCTTT. It translates to CASSWTGGRPNTEAFF.

This chain joins TRBV27 and TRBJ1-1, with 10 bases aligning to TRBD1. V shed 2 bases, J shed 0 bases, and the junction held 6 bases outside the gene matches. The CDR3 covers 17 residues. Germline values: CDR1 MNHEY, CDR2 SMNVEV (reference sequence). In DNA form, the CDR3 reads TGTGCCAGCAGTTTAAGGGGACAGGGGAGAGTGAACACTGAAGCTTTCTTT. Translating gives CASSLRGQGRVNTEAFF.

The rearrangement joins TRBV7-8 to TRBJ1-2; 12 positions agree with TRBD1. Germline V gives CDR1 SGHVS, CDR2 FQNEAQ. The CDR3 length is 15 residues. Trimming cost V 5 bases and J 4 bases; bases outside gene matches: 5. The CDR3 region is CASSQGTGGFYGYTF. DNA of the CDR3: TGTGCCAGCAGCCAGGGGACAGGGGGCTTCTATGGCTACACCTTC.

V is TRBV7-8 and J is TRBJ1-1; D ambiguous. This CDR3 is 14 amino acids long. The V end was cut by 5 bases, the J end by 6 bases, with 16 bases between. CDR1 is SGHVS and CDR2 is FQNEAQ in the germline V gene. This CDR3 reads CASSPGGRGPEAFF. DNA for the CDR3: TGTGCCAGCAGCCCGGGAGGCAGAGGACCTGAAGCTTTCTTT. Based on the CDR3 plus reference TRBV7-8 and TRBJ1-1, the full variable domain is GAGVSQSPRYKVAKRGQDVALRCDPISGHVSLFWYQQALGQGPEFLTYFQNEAQLDKSGLPSDRFFAERPEGSVSTLKIQRTQQEDSAVYLCASSPGGRGPEAFFGQGTRLTVV.

This chain links TRBV6-4 with TRBJ1-1; D possibly corresponds to TRBD1 (6 bases). The CDR3 has 14 residues. Germline CDR1 and CDR2: MRHNA and SNTAGT. Trimming stripped 1 base from V and 4 bases from J, with 10 bases between. This CDR3 reads CASSDWAGATEAFF. The DNA for the CDR3 is TGTGCCAGCAGTGACTGGGCAGGGGCCACTGAAGCTTTCTTT.

The genes are TRBV6-5 and TRBJ1-1; TRBD1 matches 8 bases. The germline CDR1 and CDR2 sequences are MNHEY and SVGAGI. Trimming at V came to 5 bases and at J to 1 base, leaving 6 bases not matched to a gene. The CDR3 contains 15 residues. CDR3 nucleotides: TGTGCCAGCAGTCAACTCGGGACAGGGAACACTGAAGCTTTCTTT. Translation gives CASSQLGTGNTEAFF.

This chain uses TRBV6-1 with TRBJ2-2; D not certain. Trimming shortened V by 3 bases and J by 6 bases, and 14 bases separated the two germline ends. This CDR3 region has 15 residues. CDR1 is MNHNS and CDR2 is SASEGT in the germline V gene. CDR3 DNA sequence: TGTGCCAGCAGTGACCCCCCCGGTGGGCCCGGGGAGCTGTTTTTT. It translates to CASSDPPGGPGELFF.

This clone appeared a single time. The genes are TRBV5-1 and TRBJ1-6, with TRBD1 matching 9 bases. The germline V gene encodes CDR1 SGHRS and CDR2 YFSETQ. This CDR3 is built from 14 residues. Trimming at V came to 0 bases and at J to 12 bases, leaving 4 bases not matched to a gene. In DNA form, the CDR3 reads TGCGCCAGCAGCTTGGAACAGGGGGCGGAACCCCTCCACTTT. Translation gives CASSLEQGAEPLHF.

The V call is TRBV10-3, the J call TRBJ2-3; possibly TRBD2 for D (5 bases). The V gene lost 6 bases and the J gene lost 0 bases, with 7 bases spanning the gap. Germline V gives CDR1 ENHRY, CDR2 SYGVKD. The CDR3 totals 13 residues. The chain's CDR3 is CAISRTSTDTQYF. The CDR3 DNA follows: TGTGCCATCAGCCGGACTAGCACAGATACGCAGTATTTT.

The CDR3 bases are TGTGCCAGCAGCCGAGCCACAGGGGGAAACTATGGCTACACCTTC. Residues: CASSRATGGNYGYTF. The V call is TRBV13, the J call TRBJ1-2, with 8 positions matching TRBD1. CDR1 and CDR2 (germline): PRHDT, FYEKMQ (reference sequence). The V gene end was trimmed by 5 bases and the J gene end by 2 bases; junction bases not matched to a gene: 7. The CDR3 is 15 amino acids.

The V gene is TRBV2, the J gene TRBJ1-1, with D perhaps TRBD1 (5 bases). V was clipped by 5 bases and J by 5 bases, with 15 bases between them. The CDR3 totals 14 residues. The V gene's germline CDR1 is SNHLY and CDR2 FYNNEI. DNA for the CDR3: TGTGCCAGCAGTCTGGTAAGGGGTCGGACTGAAGCTTTCTTT. It yields the protein CASSLVRGRTEAFF.

This chain links TRBV7-8 with TRBJ1-2; D is uncertain. V shed 1 base and J shed 4 bases, with 10 bases lying between them. The CDR3 runs to 14 residues. Germline CDR1 reads SGHVS; CDR2 reads FQNEAQ. The CDR3 loop is CASSLEVRSYGYTF. The CDR3 DNA is TGTGCCAGCAGCTTAGAAGTACGAAGCTATGGCTACACCTTC.

In its sample, this clone was seen once. The V gene is TRBV6-5, the J gene TRBJ1-2; no firm D call. Trimming left V 1 base short and J 4 bases short, with 10 bases between. Germline assignment: CDR1 MNHEY and CDR2 SVGAGI. The CDR3 runs 14 residues. As DNA, the CDR3 is TGTGCCAGCAGTTACTTGGGCATAGGCTATGGCTACACCTTC. It encodes CASSYLGIGYGYTF.

This sequence joins TRBV28 and TRBJ1-4, with D possibly being TRBD1 (6 bases). This CDR3 has 16 residues. The germline V gene encodes CDR1 MDHEN and CDR2 SYDVKM. The V gene lost 6 bases and the J gene lost 4 bases, with 18 bases spanning the gap. The CDR3 DNA follows: TGTGCCAGCAGCCCTACCCCGGACAGCTTTAATGAAAAACTGTTTTTT. Translating gives CASSPTPDSFNEKLFF.

This chain connects TRBV27 to TRBJ1-3; D unresolved. In germline, CDR1 is MNHEY, CDR2 SMNVEV (reference sequence). This CDR3 contains 16 residues. V was trimmed by 3 bases and J by 0 bases, leaving 12 bases between them. CDR3 amino acids: CASSLKSPHSGNTIYF. Here the CDR3 DNA reads TGTGCCAGCAGTTTGAAAAGCCCCCACTCTGGAAACACCATATATTTT.

The rearrangement links TRBV29-1 to TRBJ2-1; 10 bases match TRBD1. The V segment lost 3 bases and the J segment 7 bases; nucleotides outside the gene matches: 6. Germline-derived CDR1 and CDR2 are SQVTM and ANQGSEA. CDR3 length: 14 residues. The CDR3 loop is CSVDQGQGVNEQFF. CDR3 nucleotide sequence: TGCAGCGTTGACCAAGGACAGGGGGTAAATGAGCAGTTCTTC.

The rearrangement links TRBV5-8 to TRBJ1-5, with D possibly matching TRBD1 (5 bases). CDR3 length: 16 amino acids. V lost 4 bases to trimming and J lost 0 bases, with 14 bases between them. Germline CDR1 and CDR2: SGHTS and YDEGEE. This chain's CDR3 is CASSRWRGGSNQPQHF. The DNA for the CDR3 is TGTGCCAGCAGCCGCTGGAGGGGAGGTAGCAATCAGCCCCAGCATTTT.

J is TRBJ1-6 and V is TRBV3-1 (or the pseudogene TRBV3-2), with D uncertain. V gave up 7 bases and J gave up 10 bases, with 20 bases separating them. Germline CDR1 is LGHDT and CDR2 is YNNKEL (reference sequence). The CDR3 is 15 residues long. The CDR3 here is CASTRSPVMGSPLHF. The CDR3, as DNA: TGTGCCAGCACCCGCTCCCCTGTTATGGGGTCACCCCTCCACTTT.

This sequence joins TRBV23-1 and TRBJ1-3; D ambiguous. TRBV23-1 is assigned to the ORF class and has an uncertain function. V was clipped by 3 bases and J by 6 bases, with 12 bases between them. The CDR3 contains 14 residues. The CDR3 DNA follows: TGCGCCAGCAGTCAGCAGGAAGCAATAAACACCATATATTTT. It is translated as CASSQQEAINTIYF.

This clone was seen a handful of times. The chain has TRBV5-6 and TRBJ1-2, with D unclear. Per germline, CDR1 SGHDT and CDR2 YYEEEE. The CDR3 consists of 13 residues. The ends were cut back, 4 bases at V and 8 bases at J, with 15 bases in the middle. The CDR3: CASSPPPHGGYTF. CDR3 coding DNA: TGTGCCAGCAGCCCGCCCCCCCACGGAGGCTACACCTTC. The entire variable domain, with the rest obtained from reference TRBV5-6 and TRBJ1-2, is as follows: DAGVTQSPTHLIKTRGQQVTLRCSPKSGHDTVSWYQQALGQGPQFIFQYYEEEERQRGNFPDRFSGHQFPNYSSELNVNALLLGDSALYLCASSPPPHGGYTFGSGTRLTVV.

CDR3 in DNA: TGCGCCAGCAGCTTGGTTAGGACAGGGGGCGAGACTGAAGCTTTCTTT. Amino acids: CASSLVRTGGETEAFF. V usage is TRBV5-1 and J usage is TRBJ1-1; 11 bases are shared with TRBD1. Germline CDR1 SGHRS, CDR2 YFSETQ. The CDR3 contains 16 residues. V lost 0 bases to trimming and J lost 5 bases; unmatched junction nucleotides: 6. Drawing the rest from reference TRBV5-1 and TRBJ1-1, the complete variable domain is KAGVTQTPRYLIKTRGQQVTLSCSPISGHRSVSWYQQTPGQGLQFLFEYFSETQRNKGNFPGRFSGRQFSNSRSEMNVSTLELGDSALYLCASSLVRTGGETEAFFGQGTRLTVV.

The V call is TRBV6-1, the J call TRBJ1-2; 8 bases line up with TRBD1. The CDR3 covers 17 residues. With 1 base clipped from V and 4 bases from J, the junction kept 11 bases outside the gene matches. Germline CDR1 and CDR2: MNHNS and SASEGT. In DNA form, the CDR3 reads TGTGCCAGCAGTGAAGTTCAAGGAGCAGGGGGCCCCTATGGCTACACCTTC. This translates into CASSEVQGAGGPYGYTF.

CDR3 sequence: CASNPGGSPLHF. CDR3 bases: TGTGCCAGCAACCCGGGGGGTTCACCCCTCCACTTT. The genes are TRBV7-9 and TRBJ1-6; possibly TRBD1 for D (5 bases). V was shortened by 7 bases and J by 9 bases, with 10 bases between the two germline ends. CDR3 length equals 12 residues. CDR1 and CDR2 from the germline V gene are SEHNR and FQNEAQ (reference sequence).

This chain joins TRBV3-1 (or the pseudogene TRBV3-2) and TRBJ1-3; D is perhaps TRBD1 (6 bases). This CDR3 has 19 amino acids. The germline V and J ends were trimmed by 4 bases and 0 bases, with 22 bases remaining between them. Per germline, CDR1 LGHDT and CDR2 YNNKEL (reference sequence). DNA of the CDR3: TGTGCCAGCAGCCGACAACGGGACACAAACTACTACTCTGGAAACACCATATATTTT. It translates to CASSRQRDTNYYSGNTIYF.

CDR3: CASSLGQSSYNEQFF. The CDR3 DNA follows: TGCGCCAGCAGCTTAGGACAGAGCTCCTACAATGAGCAGTTCTTC. V is TRBV5-1 and J is TRBJ2-1, with D possibly matching TRBD1 (6 bases). Looked up from germline, CDR1 is SGHRS and CDR2 is YFSETQ. The CDR3 has 15 residues. Trimming took off 2 bases at V and 0 bases at J, with 9 bases between the two ends.

The chain links TRBV6-5 to TRBJ1-1; TRBD1 aligns across 10 bases. This CDR3 region has 16 residues. V lost 3 bases and J lost 6; bases outside the gene matches: 10. Germline loops: CDR1 MNHEY, CDR2 SVGAGI. The CDR3 loop is CASSYVTGTGVAEAFF. The CDR3 DNA is TGTGCCAGCAGTTATGTAACCGGGACAGGGGTCGCTGAAGCTTTCTTT.

This chain links TRBV11-2 with TRBJ2-2; D possibly corresponds to TRBD2 (6 bases). Germline CDR1 SGHAT, CDR2 FQNNGV. The ends were cut back, 3 bases at V and 4 bases at J, with 18 bases in the middle. CDR3 length: 17 amino acids. Written as DNA, the CDR3 is TGTGCCAGCAGCTTTGGCTTGGGACTGCAGGCCACCGGGGAGCTGTTTTTT. It yields the protein CASSFGLGLQATGELFF.